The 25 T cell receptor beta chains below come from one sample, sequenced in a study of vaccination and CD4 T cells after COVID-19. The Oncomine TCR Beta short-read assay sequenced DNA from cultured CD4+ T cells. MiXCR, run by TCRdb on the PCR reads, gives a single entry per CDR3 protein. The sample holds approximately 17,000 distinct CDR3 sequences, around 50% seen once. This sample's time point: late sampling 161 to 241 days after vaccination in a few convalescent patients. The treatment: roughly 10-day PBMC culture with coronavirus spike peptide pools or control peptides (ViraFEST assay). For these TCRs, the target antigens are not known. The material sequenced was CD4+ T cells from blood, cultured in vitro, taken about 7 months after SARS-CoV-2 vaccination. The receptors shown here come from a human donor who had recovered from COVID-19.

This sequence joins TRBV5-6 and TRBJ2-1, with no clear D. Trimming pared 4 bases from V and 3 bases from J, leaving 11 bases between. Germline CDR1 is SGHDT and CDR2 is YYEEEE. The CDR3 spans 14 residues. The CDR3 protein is CASSGSAYYNEQFF. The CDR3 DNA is TGTGCCAGCAGCGGGTCTGCTTACTACAATGAGCAGTTCTTC.

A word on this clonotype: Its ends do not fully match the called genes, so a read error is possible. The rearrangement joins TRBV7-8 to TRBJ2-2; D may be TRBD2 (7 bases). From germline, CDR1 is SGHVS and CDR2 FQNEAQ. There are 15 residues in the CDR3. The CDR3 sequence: CASSPRGGWTGELLF. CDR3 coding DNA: TGTGCCAGCAGCCCTAGGGGGGGCTGGACCGGGGAGCTGCTTTTT. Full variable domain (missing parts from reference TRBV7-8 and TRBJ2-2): GAGVSQSPRYKVAKRGQDVALRCDPISGHVSLFWYQQALGQGPEFLTYFQNEAQLDKSGLPSDRFFAERPEGSVSTLKIQRTQQEDSAVYLCASSPRGGWTGELLFGEGSRLTVL.

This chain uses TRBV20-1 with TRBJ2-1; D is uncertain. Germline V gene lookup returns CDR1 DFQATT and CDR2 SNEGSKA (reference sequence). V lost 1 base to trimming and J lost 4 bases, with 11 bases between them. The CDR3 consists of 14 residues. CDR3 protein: CSARGAPTYNEQFF. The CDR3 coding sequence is TGCAGTGCTAGAGGTGCTCCAACATACAATGAGCAGTTCTTC.

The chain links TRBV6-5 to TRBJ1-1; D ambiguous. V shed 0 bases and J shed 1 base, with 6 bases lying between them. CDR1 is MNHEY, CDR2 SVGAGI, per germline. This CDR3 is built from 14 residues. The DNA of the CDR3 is TGTGCCAGCAGTTACTCCCCACAGAACACTGAAGCTTTCTTT. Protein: CASSYSPQNTEAFF.

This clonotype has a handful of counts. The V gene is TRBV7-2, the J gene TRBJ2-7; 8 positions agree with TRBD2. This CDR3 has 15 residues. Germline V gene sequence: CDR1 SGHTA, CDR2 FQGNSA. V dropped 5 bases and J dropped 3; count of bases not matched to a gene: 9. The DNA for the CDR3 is TGTGCCAGCAGCCTACGCCCGGGAGGGGGCTACGAGCAGTACTTC. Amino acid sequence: CASSLRPGGGYEQYF.

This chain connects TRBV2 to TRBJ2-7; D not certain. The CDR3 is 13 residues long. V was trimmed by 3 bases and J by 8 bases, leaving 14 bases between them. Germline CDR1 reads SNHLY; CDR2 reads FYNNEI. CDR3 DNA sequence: TGTGCCAGCAGTGACCAGACCGGCTTCCAGCAGTACTTC. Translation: CASSDQTGFQQYF.

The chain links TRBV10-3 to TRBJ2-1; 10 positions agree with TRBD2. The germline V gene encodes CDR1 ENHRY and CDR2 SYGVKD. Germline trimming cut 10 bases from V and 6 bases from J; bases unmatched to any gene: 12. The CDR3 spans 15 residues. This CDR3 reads CASRTRGTSANEQFF. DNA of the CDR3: TGTGCCAGCAGAACTAGGGGGACTAGCGCCAATGAGCAGTTCTTC.

CDR3 amino acids: CASSGRQGAGHSGANVLTF. The CDR3, as DNA: TGCGCCAGCAGTGGTAGACAGGGGGCGGGCCACTCTGGGGCCAACGTCCTGACTTTC. The J gene is TRBJ2-6, the V gene TRBV10-1; 10 nucleotides agree with TRBD1. Trimming cost V 4 bases and J 0 bases; bases outside gene matches: 9. Germline values: CDR1 WNHNN, CDR2 SYGVQD (reference sequence). CDR3 length: 19 amino acids.

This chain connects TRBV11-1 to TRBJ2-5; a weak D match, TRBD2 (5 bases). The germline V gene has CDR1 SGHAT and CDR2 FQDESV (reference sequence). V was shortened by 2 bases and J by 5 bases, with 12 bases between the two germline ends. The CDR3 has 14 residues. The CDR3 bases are TGTGCCAGCAGCTTACTGAGGGCCGGGGAGACCCAGTACTTC. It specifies CASSLLRAGETQYF.

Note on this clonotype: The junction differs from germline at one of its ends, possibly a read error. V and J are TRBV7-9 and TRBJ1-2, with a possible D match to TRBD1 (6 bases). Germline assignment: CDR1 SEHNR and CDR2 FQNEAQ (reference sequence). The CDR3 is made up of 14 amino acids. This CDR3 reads CASSSGQWDYGYTF. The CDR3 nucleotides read TGCGCCAGCAGCTCCGGACAGTGGGACTATGGCTACACCTTC.

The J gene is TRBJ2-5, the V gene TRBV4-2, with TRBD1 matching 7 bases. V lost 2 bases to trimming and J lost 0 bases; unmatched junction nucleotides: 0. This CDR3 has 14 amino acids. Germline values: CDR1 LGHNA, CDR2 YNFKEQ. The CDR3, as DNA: TGTGCCAGCAGCCAACAGGGGGACCAAGAGACCCAGTACTTC. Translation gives CASSQQGDQETQYF.

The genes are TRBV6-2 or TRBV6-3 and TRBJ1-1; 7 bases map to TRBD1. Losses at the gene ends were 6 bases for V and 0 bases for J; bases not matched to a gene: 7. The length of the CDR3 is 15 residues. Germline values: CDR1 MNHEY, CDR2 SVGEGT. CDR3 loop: CASSSYGTVNTEAFF. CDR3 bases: TGTGCCAGCAGCTCCTACGGGACAGTGAACACTGAAGCTTTCTTT.

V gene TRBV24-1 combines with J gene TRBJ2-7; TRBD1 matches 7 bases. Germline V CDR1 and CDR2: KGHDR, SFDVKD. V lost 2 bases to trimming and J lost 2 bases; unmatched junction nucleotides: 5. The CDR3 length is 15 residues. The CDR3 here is CATSDSGQPTYEQYF. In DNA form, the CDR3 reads TGTGCCACCAGTGATTCGGGACAGCCCACCTACGAGCAGTACTTC.

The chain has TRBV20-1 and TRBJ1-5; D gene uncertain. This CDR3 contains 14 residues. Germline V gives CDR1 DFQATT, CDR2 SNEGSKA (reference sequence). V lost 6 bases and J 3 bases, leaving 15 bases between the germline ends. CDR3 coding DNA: TGCAGTGCCGTCGTAGACAATAACAATCAGCCCCAGCATTTT. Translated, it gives CSAVVDNNNQPQHF.

The CDR3 DNA sequence: TGTGCCAGCTCACGAGAGGCTCAGATCCCACCCCTCCACTTT. Its translation: CASSREAQIPPLHF. V usage is TRBV18 and J usage is TRBJ1-6; D call uncertain. CDR1 KGHSH and CDR2 LQKENI come from the germline V gene. The CDR3 loop spans 14 amino acids. Trimming took 4 bases from V and 11 from J, leaving 15 bases between them.

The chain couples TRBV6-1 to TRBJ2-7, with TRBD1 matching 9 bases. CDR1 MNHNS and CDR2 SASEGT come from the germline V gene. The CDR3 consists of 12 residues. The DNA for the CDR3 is TGTGCGTATCAGGGACAGGGCTTCGAGCAGTACTTC. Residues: CAYQGQGFEQYF.

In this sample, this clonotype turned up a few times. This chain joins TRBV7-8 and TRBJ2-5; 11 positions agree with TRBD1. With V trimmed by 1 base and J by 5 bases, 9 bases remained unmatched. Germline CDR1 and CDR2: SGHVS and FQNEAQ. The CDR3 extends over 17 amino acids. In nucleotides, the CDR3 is TGTGCCAGCAGCTTAGTAGGACAGGGGGCCCTCGGGGAGACCCAGTACTTC. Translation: CASSLVGQGALGETQYF.

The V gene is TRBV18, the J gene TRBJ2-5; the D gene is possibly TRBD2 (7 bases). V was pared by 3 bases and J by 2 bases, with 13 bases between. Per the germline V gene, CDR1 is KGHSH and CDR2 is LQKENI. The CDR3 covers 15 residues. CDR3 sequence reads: CASSPGGGLQETQYF. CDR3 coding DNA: TGTGCCAGCTCACCTGGCGGGGGCCTACAAGAGACCCAGTACTTC. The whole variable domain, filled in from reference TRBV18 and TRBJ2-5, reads NAGVMQNPRHLVRRRGQEARLRCSPMKGHSHVYWYRQLPEEGLKFMVYLQKENIIDESGMPKERFSAEFPKEGPSILRIQQVVRGDSAAYFCASSPGGGLQETQYFGPGTRLLVL.

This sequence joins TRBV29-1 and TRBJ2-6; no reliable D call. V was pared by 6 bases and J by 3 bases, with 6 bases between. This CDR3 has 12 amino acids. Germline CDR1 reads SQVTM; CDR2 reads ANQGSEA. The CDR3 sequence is CSVDHGANVLTF. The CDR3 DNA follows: TGCAGCGTGGACCATGGGGCCAACGTCCTGACTTTC. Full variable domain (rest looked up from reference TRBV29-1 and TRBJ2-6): SAVISQKPSRDICQRGTSLTIQCQVDSQVTMMFWYRQQPGQSLTLIATANQGSEATYESGFVIDKFPISRPNLTFSTLTVSNMSPEDSSIYLCSVDHGANVLTFGAGSRLTVL.

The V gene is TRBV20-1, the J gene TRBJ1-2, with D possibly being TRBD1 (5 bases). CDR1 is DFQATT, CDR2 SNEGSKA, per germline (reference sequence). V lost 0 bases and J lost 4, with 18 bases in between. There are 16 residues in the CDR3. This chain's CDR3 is CSARDRTGGARYGYTF. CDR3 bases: TGCAGTGCTAGAGACCGAACAGGTGGTGCACGCTATGGCTACACCTTC.

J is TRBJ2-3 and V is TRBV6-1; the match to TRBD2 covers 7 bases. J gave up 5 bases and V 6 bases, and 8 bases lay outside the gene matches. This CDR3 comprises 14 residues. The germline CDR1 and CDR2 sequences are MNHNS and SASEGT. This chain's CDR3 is CASRRAGVKDTQYF. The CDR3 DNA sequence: TGTGCCAGCAGGCGGGCGGGGGTAAAAGATACGCAGTATTTT.

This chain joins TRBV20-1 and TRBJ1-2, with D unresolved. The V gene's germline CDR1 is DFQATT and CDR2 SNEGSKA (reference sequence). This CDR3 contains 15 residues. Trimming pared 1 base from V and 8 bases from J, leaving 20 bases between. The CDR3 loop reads CSARVRLSGLWGYTF. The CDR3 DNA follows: TGCAGTGCTAGAGTCCGGCTTTCAGGTCTTTGGGGCTACACCTTC.

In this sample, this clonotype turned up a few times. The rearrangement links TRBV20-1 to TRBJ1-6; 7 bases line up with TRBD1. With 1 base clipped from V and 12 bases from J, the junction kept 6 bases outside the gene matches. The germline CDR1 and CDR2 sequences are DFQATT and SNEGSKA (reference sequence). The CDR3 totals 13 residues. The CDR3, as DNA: TGCAGTGCTAGAGTGGCAGGGGGGGAACCCCTCCACTTT. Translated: CSARVAGGEPLHF.

CDR3 DNA sequence: TGTGCCAGCAGTCAGTCTAGCGTGCAATACAATGAGCAGTTCTTC. Its protein is CASSQSSVQYNEQFF. The chain links TRBV6-1 to TRBJ2-1; D is possibly TRBD2 (6 bases). Germline CDR1 reads MNHNS; CDR2 reads SASEGT. The V end was cut by 5 bases, the J end by 4 bases, with 15 bases between. CDR3 length: 15 residues.

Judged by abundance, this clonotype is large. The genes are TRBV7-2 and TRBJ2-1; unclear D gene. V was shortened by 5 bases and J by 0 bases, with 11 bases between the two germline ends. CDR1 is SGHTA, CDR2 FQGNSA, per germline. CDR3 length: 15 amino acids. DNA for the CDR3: TGTGCCAGCAGCCCAATGGAGCGCTCCTACAATGAGCAGTTCTTC. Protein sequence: CASSPMERSYNEQFF.